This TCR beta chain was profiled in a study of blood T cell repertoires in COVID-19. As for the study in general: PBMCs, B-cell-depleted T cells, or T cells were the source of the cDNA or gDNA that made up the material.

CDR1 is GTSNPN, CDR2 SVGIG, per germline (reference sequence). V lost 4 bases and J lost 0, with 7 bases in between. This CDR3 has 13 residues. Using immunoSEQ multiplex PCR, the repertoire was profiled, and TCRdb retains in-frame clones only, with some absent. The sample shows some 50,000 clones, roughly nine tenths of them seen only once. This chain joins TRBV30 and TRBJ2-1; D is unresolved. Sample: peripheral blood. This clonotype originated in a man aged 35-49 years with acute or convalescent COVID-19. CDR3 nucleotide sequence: TGTGCCTGGAAGAGAGACTCCTACAATGAGCAGTTCTTC. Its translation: CAWKRDSYNEQFF.